This T cell receptor (beta chain) derives from a study of immune evolution from preneoplasia to lung adenocarcinoma. This CDR3 spans 15 amino acids. Trimming removed 5 bases at V and 4 bases at J, with 17 bases between. The V gene's germline CDR1 is SGHVS and CDR2 FQNEAQ. The assay was immunoSEQ multiplex PCR, and TCRdb's table has in-frame clones only and misses some. Of 35,000 to 40,000 clones listed, roughly 74% are singletons. Premalignant or tumor cells were enriched by macro-dissection after pathologic assessment. Sequenced material: FFPE invasive lung adenocarcinoma tissue. The source of this sequence is a person between 60 and 69 years old with lung adenocarcinoma. This rearrangement joins TRBV7-8 to TRBJ2-5; possibly TRBD2 for D (6 bases). CDR3 protein: CASSARDGRRETQYF. CDR3 sequence (DNA): TGTGCCAGCAGCGCGCGGGACGGGAGAAGAGAGACCCAGTACTTC.